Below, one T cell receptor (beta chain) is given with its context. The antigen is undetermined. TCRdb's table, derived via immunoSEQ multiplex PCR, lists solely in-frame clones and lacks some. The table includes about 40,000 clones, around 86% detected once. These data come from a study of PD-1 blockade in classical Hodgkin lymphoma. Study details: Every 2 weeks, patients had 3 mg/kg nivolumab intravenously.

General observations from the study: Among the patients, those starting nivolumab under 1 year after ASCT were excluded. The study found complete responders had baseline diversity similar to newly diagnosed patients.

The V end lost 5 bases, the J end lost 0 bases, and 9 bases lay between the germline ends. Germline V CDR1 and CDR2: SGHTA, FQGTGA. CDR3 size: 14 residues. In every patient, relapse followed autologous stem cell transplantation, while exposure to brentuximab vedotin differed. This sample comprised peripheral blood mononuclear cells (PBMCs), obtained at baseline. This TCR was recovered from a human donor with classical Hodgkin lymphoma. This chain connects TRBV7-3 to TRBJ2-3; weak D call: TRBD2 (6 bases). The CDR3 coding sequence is TGTGCCAGCAGCCCGGGGACTAGCACAGATACGCAGTATTTT. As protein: CASSPGTSTDTQYF.